Listed below are T cell receptor beta chains from one sample, sequenced in a study of response to subunit inactivated influenza vaccine. TCRdb ran MiXCR on the RT-PCR reads and lists one entry per CDR3 protein. The table records approximately 480,000 distinct CDR3 sequences, roughly 11% of them present only once. The sample consisted of PBMCs from blood, taken more than 35 days after vaccination. Every receptor here comes from a man in his fifties who received an inactivated influenza vaccine. CDR3s include the opening cysteine and the closing phenylalanine or tryptophan. A D gene is named only where the DNA matches it firmly. Size is stated for part of the rows, as once, few or many counts, or as a class when the clone is expanded.

J gene: TRBJ1-6; D gene: TRBD1; V gene: TRBV6-5; clone size: few; CDR3 DNA: TGTGCCAGCAGTTACTACAGGGGTTTCAATGCCTATAATTCACCCCTCCACTTT; CDR3 protein: CASSYYRGFNAYNSPLHF
J gene: TRBJ2-1; D gene: TRBD2; V gene: TRBV18; clone size: few; CDR3 DNA: TGTGCCAGCTCACGGGGACTAGCGGTCGACAATGAGCAGTTCTTC; CDR3 protein: CASSRGLAVDNEQFF
J gene: TRBJ2-7; D gene: TRBD2; V gene: TRBV7-2; clone size: many; CDR3 DNA: TGTGCCAGCCGGGAGACTAGCGTTACCTACGAGCAGTACTTC; CDR3 protein: CASRETSVTYEQYF
J gene: TRBJ2-5; D gene: TRBD2; V gene: TRBV20-1; clone size: -; CDR3 DNA: TGCTGTGCTAGAGATCCAACTCTGGCTAGCGGGAGAGAGACCCAGTACTTC; CDR3 protein: CCARDPTLASGRETQYF
J gene: TRBJ1-2; D gene: TRBD1; V gene: TRBV19; clone size: -; CDR3 DNA: TGTGCCAGTAGTGAAGACAGGGCGGGCTCGTATGGCTACACCTTC; CDR3 protein: CASSEDRAGSYGYTF
J gene: TRBJ2-7; D gene: TRBD1; V gene: TRBV4-2; clone size: -; CDR3 DNA: TGTGCCAGCAGCCAGGGGGACAGGAGGGGATCGGAGCAGTACTTC; CDR3 protein: CASSQGDRRGSEQYF
J gene: TRBJ2-1; D gene: -; V gene: TRBV10-1; clone size: few; CDR3 DNA: TGCGCCAGCAGTGGGTCCGGGGCCCTCTACAATGAGCAGTTCTTC; CDR3 protein: CASSGSGALYNEQFF
J gene: TRBJ2-1; D gene: -; V gene: TRBV4-3; clone size: few; CDR3 DNA: TGCGCCAGCAGCCAAGATGGGGCAGGGCTGGGCTACAATGAGCAGTTCTTC; CDR3 protein: CASSQDGAGLGYNEQFF
J gene: TRBJ2-7; D gene: -; V gene: TRBV20-1; clone size: many; CDR3 DNA: TGCAGTGCTCCTCTTGCCGGGATCCGGACCTCCTACGAGCAGTACTTC; CDR3 protein: CSAPLAGIRTSYEQYF
J gene: TRBJ1-5; D gene: TRBD1; V gene: TRBV6-2/TRBV6-3; clone size: -; CDR3 DNA: TGTGCCAGCTGGGACAGCTCTAATCAGCCCCAGCATTTT; CDR3 protein: CASWDSSNQPQHF
J gene: TRBJ2-7; D gene: -; V gene: TRBV20-1; clone size: -; CDR3 DNA: TGCAGTGCTAGATCGTGGGATCCAGGATCCTACGAGCAGTACTTC; CDR3 protein: CSARSWDPGSYEQYF
J gene: TRBJ1-6; D gene: -; V gene: TRBV6-5; clone size: -; CDR3 DNA: TGTGCCAGCAGTTCCGGACACGACCCTAATTCACCCCTCCACTTT; CDR3 protein: CASSSGHDPNSPLHF
J gene: TRBJ2-1; D gene: -; V gene: TRBV12-3/TRBV12-4; clone size: -; CDR3 DNA: TGTGCCAGCAGTTTTCTCCAGGGGCGCTACAATGAGCAGTTCTTC; CDR3 protein: CASSFLQGRYNEQFF
J gene: TRBJ2-2; D gene: -; V gene: TRBV10-3; clone size: few; CDR3 DNA: TGTGCCATCAGTGCTTCTCCGGACACCGGGGAGCTGTTTTTT; CDR3 protein: CAISASPDTGELFF
J gene: TRBJ2-5; D gene: -; V gene: TRBV24-1; clone size: few; CDR3 DNA: TGTGCCACCAGCCAAGCGGCACAAGAGACCCAGTACTTC; CDR3 protein: CATSQAAQETQYF
J gene: TRBJ2-5; D gene: TRBD1; V gene: TRBV7-2; clone size: few; CDR3 DNA: TGTGCCAGCAGCTTAACCGGGACAGGGAGGGAGACCCAGTACTTC; CDR3 protein: CASSLTGTGRETQYF
J gene: TRBJ2-3; D gene: -; V gene: TRBV29-1; clone size: -; CDR3 DNA: TGCAGCGCTCCACGGTCAGGTACGCAGTATTTT; CDR3 protein: CSAPRSGTQYF
J gene: TRBJ2-7; D gene: -; V gene: TRBV15; clone size: many; CDR3 DNA: TGTGCCACCAGCAGAGATTATACGGGAGTTTACGAGCAGTACTTC; CDR3 protein: CATSRDYTGVYEQYF
J gene: TRBJ1-1; D gene: -; V gene: TRBV7-9; clone size: many; CDR3 DNA: TGTGCCAGCAGCTCGGGGCTCAGGGATCAGACGAACGCTGAAGCTTTCTTT; CDR3 protein: CASSSGLRDQTNAEAFF
J gene: TRBJ2-3; D gene: -; V gene: TRBV7-2; clone size: -; CDR3 DNA: TGTGCCAGCAGTTCACTCTCCCCAGGCACAGATACGCAGTATTTT; CDR3 protein: CASSSLSPGTDTQYF
J gene: TRBJ2-1; D gene: TRBD2; V gene: TRBV29-1; clone size: few; CDR3 DNA: TGCAGCGTTGAAGAAGGTGGGAGGGGATGGGGACTTGAGCAGTTCTTC; CDR3 protein: CSVEEGGRGWGLEQFF
J gene: TRBJ2-7; D gene: TRBD1; V gene: TRBV10-3; clone size: few; CDR3 DNA: TGTGCCATCGCCAGGGACAGGGCCCTCGACCTCTCCTACGAGCAGTACTTC; CDR3 protein: CAIARDRALDLSYEQYF
J gene: TRBJ2-3; D gene: TRBD2; V gene: TRBV5-1; clone size: few; CDR3 DNA: TGCGCCAGCAGCCCCGGCCCGGGAGGGCCTACAGATACGCAGTATTTT; CDR3 protein: CASSPGPGGPTDTQYF
J gene: TRBJ2-3; D gene: -; V gene: TRBV2; clone size: few; CDR3 DNA: TGTGCCAGCCAGGTATCATTCAGCGGAACCACAGATACGCAGTATTTT; CDR3 protein: CASQVSFSGTTDTQYF
J gene: TRBJ2-7; D gene: TRBD2; V gene: TRBV9; clone size: few; CDR3 DNA: TGTGCCAGCGGTAGCGGGGTCCCCTACGAGCAGTACTTC; CDR3 protein: CASGSGVPYEQYF
J gene: TRBJ2-2; D gene: -; V gene: TRBV12-3/TRBV12-4; clone size: many; CDR3 DNA: TGTGCCAGCAGCCCGGGAATAGGCACCGGGGAGCTGTTTTTT; CDR3 protein: CASSPGIGTGELFF
J gene: TRBJ2-7; D gene: TRBD1; V gene: TRBV4-3; clone size: -; CDR3 DNA: TGCGCCAGCAGCCAAGATCTCCGGACAGGGGACTACGAGCAGTACTTC; CDR3 protein: CASSQDLRTGDYEQYF
J gene: TRBJ1-2; D gene: TRBD1; V gene: TRBV2; clone size: -; CDR3 DNA: TGTGCCAGCAGTGAGGACAGGATCTCCGGATATGGCTACACCTTC; CDR3 protein: CASSEDRISGYGYTF
J gene: TRBJ2-3; D gene: TRBD1; V gene: TRBV11-2; clone size: few; CDR3 DNA: TGTGCCAGCAGCCGTTCTTATACAGGGGGCGCGGTAGATACGCAGTATTTT; CDR3 protein: CASSRSYTGGAVDTQYF
J gene: TRBJ2-7; D gene: -; V gene: TRBV29-1; clone size: many; CDR3 DNA: TGCAGCGTTGAAGAGAGGGGGAGCCAGGACTACGAGCAGTACTTC; CDR3 protein: CSVEERGSQDYEQYF